This is a list of T cell receptor beta chains from one sample in a study of blood T cell repertoires in COVID-19. Clones were sequenced by immunoSEQ multiplex PCR, and TCRdb holds only the in-frame ones, with some missing. The sample lists some 150,000 clones; around 87% were seen once. Input material: peripheral blood. These TCRs come from a woman in her fifties or sixties with active or convalescent COVID-19. The CDR3 runs from the conserved cysteine through the conserved F or W. The order of the fields is clone size, V gene, D gene, J gene, CDR3 protein, CDR3 DNA. D genes are given only for firm matches. Expanded clones are given a class, and other clones once, few, many or no size at all.

>.|TRBV27|TRBD1|TRBJ2-7
CASSLEPGTGGGLAYEQYF
TGTGCCAGCAGTTTGGAACCCGGGACAGGGGGCGGGTTGGCCTACGAGCAGTACTTC
>once|TRBV28|.|TRBJ2-5
CASSPGDGVGETQYF
TGTGCCAGCAGCCCAGGGGATGGGGTTGGGGAGACCCAGTACTTC
>.|TRBV9|TRBD2|TRBJ2-3
CASSVPVAGGQKDTQYF
TGTGCCAGCAGCGTACCAGTAGCGGGGGGGCAGAAAGATACGCAGTATTTT
>.|TRBV14|.|TRBJ2-7
CASSQISGAYEQYF
TGTGCCAGCAGCCAAATTTCAGGGGCCTACGAGCAGTACTTC
>.|TRBV27|TRBD2|TRBJ2-1
CASRARLAGGSAYNEQFF
TGTGCCAGCAGGGCCAGACTAGCGGGAGGGTCAGCCTACAATGAGCAGTTCTTC
>.|TRBV11-2|TRBD2|TRBJ2-7
CASSLIAGGTYEQYF
TGTGCCAGCAGCTTGATAGCGGGAGGAACCTACGAGCAGTACTTC
>.|TRBV5-1|TRBD2|TRBJ2-5
CASSSGASGGTETQYF
TGCGCCAGCAGCTCTGGCGCTAGCGGGGGGACGGAGACCCAGTACTTC
>few|TRBV7-8|TRBD1|TRBJ1-1
CASAPGQGQWNTEAFF
TGTGCCAGCGCCCCGGGACAGGGTCAATGGAACACTGAAGCTTTCTTT
>.|TRBV7-2|.|TRBJ1-2
CASSLTGTYGYTF
TGTGCCAGCAGCTTAACAGGGACCTATGGCTACACCTTC
>.|TRBV15|TRBD2|TRBJ2-3
CATSRRRTSGSGTDTQYF
TGTGCCACCAGCAGACGAAGGACTAGCGGGAGTGGGACAGATACGCAGTATTTT
>once|TRBV10-3|.|TRBJ1-5
CAISQGGNGNQPQHF
TGTGCCATCAGTCAGGGAGGGAATGGCAATCAGCCCCAGCATTTT
>.|TRBV25-1|.|TRBJ1-5
CASSGAGDSNQPQHF
TGTGCCAGCAGTGGCGCGGGGGATAGCAATCAGCCCCAGCATTTT
>once|TRBV19|TRBD2|TRBJ2-1
CASSIDLLAGFGEQFF
TGTGCCAGTAGTATAGATCTGTTAGCGGGGTTCGGGGAGCAGTTCTTC
>.|TRBV6-1|TRBD1|TRBJ1-1
CASSELGTGSEAFF
TGTGCCAGCAGTGAACTAGGGACAGGATCTGAAGCTTTCTTT
>.|TRBV27|.|TRBJ2-3
CASSLKPRGASSTDTQYF
TGTGCCAGCAGTTTAAAGCCCCGGGGGGCCTCTAGCACAGATACGCAGTATTTT
>.|TRBV5-4|TRBD1|TRBJ1-4
CASSLPDRDKLFF
TGTGCCAGCAGCTTGCCGGACAGGGACAAACTGTTTTTT
>once|TRBV28|.|TRBJ1-1
CASSWPQGAEAFF
TGTGCCAGCAGTTGGCCTCAGGGTGCTGAAGCTTTCTTT
>.|TRBV10-2|.|TRBJ2-1
CASSEVWGRINEQFF
TGCGCCAGCAGTGAGGTATGGGGGCGGATAAATGAGCAGTTCTTC
>.|TRBV9|TRBD2|TRBJ2-3
CASSLSSGGVTDTQYF
TGTGCCAGCAGCCTATCTAGCGGGGGGGTGACAGATACGCAGTATTTT
>.|TRBV29-1|TRBD1|TRBJ1-1
CSVRTGANTEAFF
TGCAGCGTCCGGACAGGGGCTAACACTGAAGCTTTCTTT
>.|TRBV4-2|TRBD2|TRBJ2-1
CASSLQGTSGGNEQFF
TGTGCCAGCAGCCTACAGGGGACTAGCGGGGGGAATGAGCAGTTCTTC
>.|TRBV7-9|.|TRBJ2-7
CASSPISIYEQYF
TGTGCCAGCAGCCCGATCTCTATCTACGAGCAGTACTTC
>.|TRBV28|TRBD1|TRBJ2-6
CASSYRGSGANVLTF
TGTGCCAGCAGTTACAGGGGCTCTGGGGCCAACGTCCTGACTTTC
>.|TRBV5-4|TRBD2|TRBJ2-2
CASSLGTSGGTGELFF
TGTGCCAGCAGCTTGGGGACTAGCGGGGGTACCGGGGAGCTGTTTTTT
>once|TRBV11-2|.|TRBJ2-1
CASSPYPNEQFF
TGTGCCAGCAGCCCCTATCCCAATGAGCAGTTCTTC
>.|TRBV7-3|.|TRBJ1-1
CASSFTGMGTEAFF
TGTGCCAGCAGCTTCACAGGGATGGGCACTGAAGCTTTCTTT
>.|TRBV5-8|.|TRBJ1-5
CASSPEPGKQPQHF
TGTGCCAGCAGCCCCGAGCCAGGGAAGCAGCCCCAGCATTTT
>.|TRBV7-9|TRBD2|TRBJ2-1
CASSSELAGGGYNEQFF
TGTGCCAGCAGCTCGGAATTAGCGGGAGGGGGATACAATGAGCAGTTCTTC
>.|TRBV5-8|TRBD2|TRBJ2-5
CASLGLAGALETQYF
TGTGCCAGCTTAGGATTAGCGGGGGCGTTGGAGACCCAGTACTTC
>.|TRBV7-9|.|TRBJ1-5
CASSLQGNQPQHF
TGTGCCAGCAGCTTACAGGGCAATCAGCCCCAGCATTTT
>.|TRBV18|.|TRBJ1-1
CASSPDGVTTEAFF
TGTGCCAGCTCACCGGATGGAGTAACCACTGAAGCTTTCTTT
>.|TRBV11-2|TRBD1|TRBJ1-1
CASSRQGVTEAFF
TGTGCCAGCAGCCGACAGGGGGTCACTGAAGCTTTCTTT
>.|TRBV7-3|TRBD1|TRBJ1-4
CASSFGQGADNEKLFF
TGTGCCAGCAGCTTTGGGCAGGGGGCAGATAATGAAAAACTGTTTTTT
>.|TRBV28|.|TRBJ2-7
CASSKAPLEQYF
TGTGCCAGCAGTAAAGCCCCTCTCGAGCAGTACTTC
>.|TRBV28|.|TRBJ2-1
CASSSLVVYNEQFF
TGTGCCAGCAGTTCGTTAGTGGTTTACAATGAGCAGTTCTTC
>few|TRBV2|.|TRBJ1-5
CASSKAASNQPQHF
TGTGCCAGCAGCAAAGCGGCCAGCAATCAGCCCCAGCATTTT
>.|TRBV7-9|TRBD2|TRBJ2-1
CASRKGLAELPLVNEQFF
TGTGCCAGCAGAAAGGGACTAGCGGAACTTCCCCTCGTCAATGAGCAGTTCTTC
>.|TRBV9|TRBD1|TRBJ2-7
CASSATGSHYEQYF
TGTGCCAGCAGCGCGACAGGGTCCCACTACGAGCAGTACTTC
>.|TRBV5-1|.|TRBJ1-6
CASSPDSVYNSPLHF
TGCGCCAGCAGCCCCGACAGTGTCTATAATTCACCCCTCCACTTT
>.|TRBV28|TRBD2|TRBJ2-1
CASTRSGRPFNEQFF
TGTGCCAGCACCCGTAGCGGGAGGCCATTCAATGAGCAGTTCTTC
>.|TRBV11-2|.|TRBJ1-1
CASSLIKRSEAFF
TGTGCCAGCAGCTTAATAAAGAGGAGTGAAGCTTTCTTT
>.|TRBV9|TRBD2|TRBJ2-7
CASSPGLAPYEQYF
TGTGCCAGCAGCCCGGGACTAGCACCCTACGAGCAGTACTTC
>.|TRBV7-9|.|TRBJ1-1
CASSLPTGNTEAFF
TGTGCCAGCAGCTTACCGACAGGGAACACTGAAGCTTTCTTT
>few|TRBV19|.|TRBJ1-2
CASSDSSGYGYTF
TGTGCCAGTAGCGACAGTTCTGGCTATGGCTACACCTTC
>.|TRBV5-1|TRBD1|TRBJ1-2
CASSWDREDGYTF
TGCGCCAGCAGCTGGGACAGGGAAGATGGCTACACCTTC